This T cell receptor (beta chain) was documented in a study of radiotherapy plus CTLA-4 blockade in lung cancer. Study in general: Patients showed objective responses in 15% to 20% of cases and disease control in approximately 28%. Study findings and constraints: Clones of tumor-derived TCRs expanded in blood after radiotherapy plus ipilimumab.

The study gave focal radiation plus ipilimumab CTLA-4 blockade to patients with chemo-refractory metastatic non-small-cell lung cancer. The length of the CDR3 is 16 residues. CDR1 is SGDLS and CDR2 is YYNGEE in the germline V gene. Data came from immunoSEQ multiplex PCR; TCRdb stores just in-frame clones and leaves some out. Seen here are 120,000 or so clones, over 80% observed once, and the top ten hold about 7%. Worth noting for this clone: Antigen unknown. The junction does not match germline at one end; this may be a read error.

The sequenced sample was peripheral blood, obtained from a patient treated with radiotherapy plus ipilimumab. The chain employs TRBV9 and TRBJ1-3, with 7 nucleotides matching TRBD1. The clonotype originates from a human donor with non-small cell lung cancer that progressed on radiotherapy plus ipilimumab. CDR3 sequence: CASSVGHRGRGSTIYF. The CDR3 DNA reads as TGTGCCAGCAGCGTAGGACACAGGGGAAGAGGAAGCACCATATATTTT.